This passage covers 28 T cell receptor beta chains from one sample sequenced in a study of blood T cell repertoires in COVID-19. Sequencing was performed with immunoSEQ multiplex PCR; in TCRdb, only in-frame clones are kept and a portion is missing. This table has under 75,000 clones, approximately 88% appearing once. The sample consisted of peripheral blood. These receptors all stem from a human donor in a cohort sampled during active COVID-19.

The chain carries TRBV16 and TRBJ2-5; 12 bases match TRBD2. The CDR3 is 16 residues long. With 2 bases clipped from V and 2 bases from J, the junction kept 3 bases outside the gene matches. From germline, CDR1 is KGHSY and CDR2 FQNENV. The CDR3 region is CASSQPTSGSQETQYF. DNA for the CDR3: TGTGCCAGCAGCCAACCGACTAGCGGGAGTCAAGAGACCCAGTACTTC.

The V gene is TRBV12-3 or TRBV12-4, the J gene TRBJ1-1, with D perhaps TRBD1 (5 bases). The CDR3 sequence is 12 residues long. With 6 bases removed from V and 3 bases from J, the gap between germline ends came to 8 bases. CDR3 in amino acids: CASSTGYTEAFF. The DNA of the CDR3 is TGTGCCAGCAGCACAGGCTACACTGAAGCTTTCTTT.

This sequence joins TRBV14 and TRBJ2-1; 8 bases fit TRBD2. The germline gives CDR1 SGHDN, CDR2 FVKESK. Trimming took 1 base from V and 4 from J; bases not matched to a gene: 6. There are 16 residues in the CDR3. The CDR3 protein is CASSQGTGLGYNEQFF. CDR3 nucleotides: TGTGCCAGCAGCCAAGGGACGGGACTAGGTTACAATGAGCAGTTCTTC.

The chain uses TRBV12-3 or TRBV12-4 and TRBJ1-5; 7 nucleotides align to TRBD1. CDR3 size: 13 residues. J lost 6 bases, V lost 8 bases, and 7 bases had no gene match. CDR3 bases: TGTGCCAGCCGACAGGGCTCGGGTCAGCCCCAGCATTTT. Its protein product is CASRQGSGQPQHF.

In this sample, this clone turned up once. J is TRBJ1-1 and V is TRBV6-4; the match to TRBD1 covers 7 bases. J was trimmed by 7 bases and V by 6 bases; bases with no gene match: 8. Germline V gene sequence: CDR1 MRHNA, CDR2 SNTAGT. The CDR3 runs to 13 residues. CDR3 in amino acids: CASSPDRRGEAFF. In DNA, the CDR3 is TGTGCCAGCAGCCCGGACAGGAGGGGTGAAGCTTTCTTT.

The chain has TRBV7-9 and TRBJ1-1, with unresolved D. Germline lookup yields CDR1 SEHNR and CDR2 FQNEAQ (reference sequence). This CDR3 has 15 amino acids. V was shortened by 5 bases and J by 0 bases, with 13 bases between the two germline ends. The CDR3 region is CASSQMGRMNTEAFF. CDR3 coding DNA: TGTGCCAGCAGCCAGATGGGCAGGATGAACACTGAAGCTTTCTTT.

V is TRBV29-1 and J is TRBJ2-7; 9 nucleotides line up with TRBD1. The CDR3 totals 13 residues. In germline, CDR1 is SQVTM, CDR2 ANQGSEA. With 5 bases clipped from V and 5 bases from J, the junction kept 7 bases outside the gene matches. The CDR3 DNA follows: TGCAGCGTTCGGGGGGACAGGGTGGACGAGCAGTACTTC. Amino acid sequence: CSVRGDRVDEQYF.

This rearrangement joins TRBV7-2 to TRBJ1-2; D possibly corresponds to TRBD1 (6 bases). Trimming removed 5 bases at V and 2 bases at J, with 12 bases between. Germline CDR1 SGHTA, CDR2 FQGNSA. The CDR3 length is 14 residues. CDR3: CASSPTGLNYGYTF. The DNA for the CDR3 is TGTGCCAGCAGCCCGACAGGATTAAACTATGGCTACACCTTC.

There are a few counts of this clone. The chain recombines TRBV6-4 with TRBJ2-1; 9 nucleotides agree with TRBD2. With V trimmed by 5 bases and J by 7 bases, 9 bases remained unmatched. The germline gives CDR1 MRHNA, CDR2 SNTAGT. This CDR3 region has 15 residues. CDR3 sequence reads: CASSFSGGPENEQFF. The CDR3 DNA sequence: TGTGCCAGCAGTTTCAGCGGGGGGCCTGAGAATGAGCAGTTCTTC.

The chain uses TRBV6-2 or TRBV6-3 and TRBJ2-2, with TRBD2 matching 12 bases. The length of the CDR3 is 16 residues. Germline CDR1 is MNHEY and CDR2 is SVGEGT. The V segment lost 4 bases and the J segment 4 bases; nucleotides outside the gene matches: 4. Here the CDR3 DNA reads TGTGCCAGCAGTTCTCGACTAGCGGGAGTCACCGGGGAGCTGTTTTTT. This gives the protein CASSSRLAGVTGELFF.

The chain combines TRBV7-8 with TRBJ1-2; 7 positions match TRBD1. J lost 8 bases, V lost 5 bases, and 8 bases had no gene match. The CDR3 has 13 residues. Germline-derived CDR1 and CDR2 are SGHVS and FQNEAQ. DNA of the CDR3: TGTGCCAGCAGCCTTGACAGGGCGCGGGGCTACACCTTC. Encoded protein: CASSLDRARGYTF.

The rearrangement uses TRBV5-6 and TRBJ1-1, with D tentatively TRBD1 (6 bases). V lost 4 bases and J lost 6, with 16 bases in between. The CDR3 loop spans 14 amino acids. Germline loops: CDR1 SGHDT, CDR2 YYEEEE. CDR3: CASSTLAGDSEAFF. In DNA form, the CDR3 reads TGTGCCAGCAGCACCCTTGCAGGGGATTCTGAAGCTTTCTTT.

V and J are TRBV28 and TRBJ2-7; 8 bases match TRBD1. The J segment lost 4 bases and the V segment lost 1 base, leaving 6 bases of the junction unmatched. The CDR3 is 15 amino acids. Germline CDR1 and CDR2: MDHEN and SYDVKM. The chain's CDR3 is CASSLFGQGNYEQYF. As DNA, the CDR3 is TGTGCCAGCAGTTTATTTGGACAGGGTAATTACGAGCAGTACTTC. Complete variable domain (other parts from reference TRBV28 and TRBJ2-7): DVKVTQSSRYLVKRTGEKVFLECVQDMDHENMFWYRQDPGLGLRLIYFSYDVKMKEKGDIPEGYSVSREKKERFSLILESASTNQTSMYLCASSLFGQGNYEQYFGPGTRLTVT.

The chain uses TRBV4-2 and TRBJ1-1, with 8 bases identical to TRBD1. The germline CDR1 and CDR2 sequences are LGHNA and YNFKEQ. There are 16 residues in the CDR3. Trimming at V came to 5 bases and at J to 1 base, leaving 9 bases not matched to a gene. The CDR3 nucleotides read TGTGCCAGCAGCTTCGGACTAGGGACAGGGAACACTGAAGCTTTCTTT. Encoded protein: CASSFGLGTGNTEAFF.

This clone has a single count. This chain connects TRBV7-9 to TRBJ1-2; no firm D call. Germline assignment: CDR1 SEHNR and CDR2 FQNEAQ (reference sequence). V lost 0 bases and J 8 bases, leaving 16 bases between the germline ends. The CDR3 loop spans 15 amino acids. The CDR3 is CASSLARVGGQGYTF. CDR3 nucleotides: TGTGCCAGCAGCTTAGCCCGGGTAGGAGGGCAAGGCTACACCTTC.

This rearrangement joins TRBV19 to TRBJ1-1; D possibly corresponds to TRBD1 (6 bases). The CDR3 has 17 amino acids. The V end was cut by 7 bases, the J end by 2 bases, with 23 bases between. CDR1 is LNHDA, CDR2 SQIVND, per germline (reference sequence). Here the CDR3 reads CASTPRGARWGNTEAFF. DNA for the CDR3: TGTGCCAGTACCCCCCGGGGGGCGCGGTGGGGTAACACTGAAGCTTTCTTT.

The chain is built from TRBV6-2 or TRBV6-3 and TRBJ2-7, with TRBD1 identical over 8 bases. Germline V gene lookup returns CDR1 MNHEY and CDR2 SVGEGT. The CDR3 length is 15 residues. V gave up 5 bases and J gave up 0 bases; unmatched junction bases: 6. For the CDR3, the DNA is TGTGCCAGCAGTGGCCGGGACAGGCACTCCTACGAGCAGTACTTC. Encoded protein: CASSGRDRHSYEQYF.

The chain uses TRBV12-3 or TRBV12-4 and TRBJ2-5; D is perhaps TRBD2 (6 bases). The CDR3 sequence is 13 residues long. Between the trimmed V and J ends, which lost 2 bases and 7 bases, there was a span of 11 bases. The CDR3 bases are TGTGCCAGCAGTTTAATCCGGCGGGGGACCCAGTACTTC. It codes for CASSLIRRGTQYF.

This clone is medium-sized. The J gene is TRBJ1-2, the V gene TRBV6-5; D unresolved. V shed 0 bases and J shed 8 bases, with 13 bases lying between them. CDR1 and CDR2 (germline): MNHEY, SVGAGI. CDR3 length: 14 amino acids. The CDR3 coding sequence is TGTGCCAGCAGTTACTCGCCACAGTCGGGGGGCTACACCTTC. Its translation is CASSYSPQSGGYTF.

This chain connects TRBV5-1 to TRBJ2-5, with D possibly TRBD2 on 5 matching bases. CDR3 length: 11 residues. Germline CDR1 is SGHRS and CDR2 is YFSETQ. V was shortened by 7 bases and J by 2 bases, with 6 bases between the two germline ends. For the CDR3, the DNA is TGCGCCAGCGGGGAGCAAGAGACCCAGTACTTC. Translation gives CASGEQETQYF.

The chain's CDR3 is CASSFIATNEKLFF. In DNA form, the CDR3 reads TGTGCCAGCAGCTTTATTGCAACTAATGAAAAACTGTTTTTT. This chain joins TRBV7-8 and TRBJ1-4, with D uncertain. In germline, CDR1 is SGHVS, CDR2 FQNEAQ. This CDR3 region has 14 residues. V was trimmed by 3 bases and J by 0 bases, leaving 5 bases between them.

J is TRBJ2-7 and V is TRBV4-1, with 15 bases fitting TRBD2. CDR1 and CDR2 from the germline V gene are MGHRA and YSYEKL. The trim removed 4 bases at V and 6 bases at J, leaving 4 bases unmatched. The CDR3 is 15 amino acids. CDR3 residues: CASSRLGLAGGEQYF. The DNA for the CDR3 is TGCGCCAGCAGCCGCCTGGGACTAGCGGGAGGCGAGCAGTACTTC.

The rearrangement uses TRBV5-6 and TRBJ2-7; D not resolved. The length of the CDR3 is 12 residues. V lost 4 bases and J lost 6, with 11 bases in between. Per the germline V gene, CDR1 is SGHDT and CDR2 is YYEEEE. This CDR3 is CASSPSSGEQYF. CDR3 nucleotide sequence: TGTGCCAGCAGCCCCTCGTCGGGCGAGCAGTACTTC.

The genes are TRBV19 and TRBJ1-4; 7 nucleotides agree with TRBD1. CDR3 length: 14 residues. CDR1 and CDR2 (germline): LNHDA, SQIVND (reference sequence). The trim removed 2 bases at V and 12 bases at J, leaving 9 bases unmatched. In DNA, the CDR3 is TGTGCCAGTAGTATAAAGGGGGCGCAGGGCCAACTGTTTTTT. It yields the protein CASSIKGAQGQLFF.

In DNA form, the CDR3 reads TGTGCCAGCAGTAGGATGCCGGGACAGGGCTCCTACAATGAGCAGTTCTTC. Protein: CASSRMPGQGSYNEQFF. The rearrangement uses TRBV27 and TRBJ2-1, with 9 positions matching TRBD1. Trimming at V came to 5 bases and at J to 0 bases, leaving 8 bases not matched to a gene. Germline-derived CDR1 and CDR2 are MNHEY and SMNVEV (reference sequence). The CDR3 covers 17 residues.

The chain has TRBV4-1 and TRBJ1-1, with D possibly being TRBD1 (6 bases). The germline V and J ends were trimmed by 4 bases and 1 base, with 13 bases remaining between them. The CDR3 contains 15 residues. Per germline, CDR1 MGHRA and CDR2 YSYEKL. The CDR3 loop is CASSPYQGTNTEAFF. CDR3 nucleotides: TGCGCCAGCAGCCCGTACCAGGGGACGAACACTGAAGCTTTCTTT.

CDR3 protein: CASSLSVSSYNEQFF. Here the CDR3 DNA reads TGTGCCAGCAGCCTTAGCGTGAGCTCCTACAATGAGCAGTTCTTC. V usage is TRBV7-9 and J usage is TRBJ2-1; the D gene is possibly TRBD2 (5 bases). V was clipped by 5 bases and J by 0 bases, with 11 bases between them. This CDR3 has 15 amino acids. The germline V gene has CDR1 SEHNR and CDR2 FQNEAQ (reference sequence).

This clone was recorded a few times. The V call is TRBV2, the J call TRBJ2-7; a weak D match, TRBD2 (5 bases). Germline V CDR1 and CDR2: SNHLY, FYNNEI. The CDR3 totals 13 residues. The V gene lost 0 bases and the J gene lost 5 bases, with 8 bases spanning the gap. Here the CDR3 reads CASSEASRDEQYF. The CDR3 bases are TGTGCCAGCAGTGAAGCTTCGAGGGACGAGCAGTACTTC.